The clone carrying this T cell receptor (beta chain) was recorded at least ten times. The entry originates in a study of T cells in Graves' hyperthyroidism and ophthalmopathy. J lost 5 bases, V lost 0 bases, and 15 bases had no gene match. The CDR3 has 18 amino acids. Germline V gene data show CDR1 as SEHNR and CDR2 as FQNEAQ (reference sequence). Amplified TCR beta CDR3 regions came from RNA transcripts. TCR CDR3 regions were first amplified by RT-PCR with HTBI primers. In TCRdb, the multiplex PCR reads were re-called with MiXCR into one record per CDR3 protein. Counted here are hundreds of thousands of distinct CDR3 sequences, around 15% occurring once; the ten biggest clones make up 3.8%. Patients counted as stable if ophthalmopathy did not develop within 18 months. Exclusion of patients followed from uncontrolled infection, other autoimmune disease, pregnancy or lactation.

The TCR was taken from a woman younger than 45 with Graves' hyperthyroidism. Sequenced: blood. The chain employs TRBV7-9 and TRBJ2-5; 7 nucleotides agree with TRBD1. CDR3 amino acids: CASSLAVLGQGDAETQYF. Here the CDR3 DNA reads TGTGCCAGCAGCTTAGCGGTCCTAGGGCAGGGGGATGCGGAGACCCAGTACTTC.